The rows below give T cell receptor beta chains drawn from one sample of a study of blood T cell repertoires in COVID-19. Generated by immunoSEQ multiplex PCR, the TCRdb table keeps only in-frame clones and is missing some. This table holds about 240,000 clones, 80% to 85% found once. Sequenced: peripheral blood. The receptors originated from a woman under 30 with acute or convalescent COVID-19. Both conserved end residues are trimmed from each CDR3. A D gene is named only where the DNA matches it firmly.

D,V,CDR3
TRBD2,TRBV27,ASSSLTSGSSYEQY
TRBD2,TRBV19,ASTLAAGTHEQY
NA,TRBV5-1,ATGNGASYEQY
NA,TRBV19,ASRRGGATNEKLF
NA,TRBV7-2,ASSLGAGGETQY
NA,TRBV12-3/TRBV12-4,ASSFIDNSPLH
TRBD1,TRBV7-8,ASSLGVRDRMNTEAF
NA,TRBV29-1,SVEVQENTGELF
NA,TRBV27,ASTGYNEQF
TRBD1,TRBV2,ASRVGQGRPEAF
TRBD1,TRBV19,ASSPGGLGYEQY
NA,TRBV19,ASSMIEDSGNTIY
NA,TRBV5-5,ASSLEGLSSGANVLT
TRBD1,TRBV6-5,ASSYSPGGNYEQY
NA,TRBV28,ASSSVNSGNTIY
NA,TRBV4-3,ASSQDSGSIYEQY
NA,TRBV7-3,ASSLGAGLSNEQF
TRBD1,TRBV24-1,ATTGQGATGELF
NA,TRBV6-5,ASSYYGQNDHEQY
TRBD2,TRBV7-9,ASYRLAAADTQY
TRBD1,TRBV10-3,AISEIRGGDTGELF
NA,TRBV27,ASSLGSDYEQY
NA,TRBV9,ASSPDSSEAF